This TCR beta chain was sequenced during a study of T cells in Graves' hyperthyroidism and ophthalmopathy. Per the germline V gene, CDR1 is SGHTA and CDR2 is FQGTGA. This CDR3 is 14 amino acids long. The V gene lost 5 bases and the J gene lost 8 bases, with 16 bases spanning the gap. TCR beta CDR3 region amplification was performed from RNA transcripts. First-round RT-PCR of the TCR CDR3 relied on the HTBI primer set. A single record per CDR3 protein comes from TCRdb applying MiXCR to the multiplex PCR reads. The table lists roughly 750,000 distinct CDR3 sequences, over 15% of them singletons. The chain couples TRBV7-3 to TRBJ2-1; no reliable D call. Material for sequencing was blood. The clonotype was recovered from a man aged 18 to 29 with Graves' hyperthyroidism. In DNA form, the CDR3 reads TGTGCCAGCAGCCCCATGTCCAGCAGCGATGAGCAGTTCTTC. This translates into CASSPMSSSDEQFF.